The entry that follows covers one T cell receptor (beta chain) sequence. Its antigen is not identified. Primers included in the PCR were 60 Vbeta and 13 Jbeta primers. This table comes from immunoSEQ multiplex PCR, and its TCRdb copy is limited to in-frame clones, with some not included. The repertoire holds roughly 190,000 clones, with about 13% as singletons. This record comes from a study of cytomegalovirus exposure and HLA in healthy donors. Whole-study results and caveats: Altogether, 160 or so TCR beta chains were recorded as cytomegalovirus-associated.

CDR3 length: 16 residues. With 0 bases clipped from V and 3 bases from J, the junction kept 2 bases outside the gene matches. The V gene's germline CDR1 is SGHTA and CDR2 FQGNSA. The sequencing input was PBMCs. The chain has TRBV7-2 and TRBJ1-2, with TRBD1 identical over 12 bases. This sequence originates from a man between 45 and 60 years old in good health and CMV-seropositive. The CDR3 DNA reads TGTGCCAGCAGCTTAGCGGGGACAGGGGGCTACTATGGCTACACCTTC. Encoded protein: CASSLAGTGGYYGYTF. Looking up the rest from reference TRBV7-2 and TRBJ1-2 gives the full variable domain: GAGVSQSPSNKVTEKGKDVELRCDPISGHTALYWYRQSLGQGLEFLIYFQGNSAPDKSGLPSDRFSAERTGGSVSTLTIQRTQQEDSAVYLCASSLAGTGGYYGYTFGSGTRLTVV.